A selection of T cell receptor beta chains follows, all from one sample in a study of brain T cells in children with intractable seizures. The assay was immunoSEQ multiplex PCR, and TCRdb's table has in-frame clones only and misses some. Among about 80,000 clones, around 91% were seen once, and the ten largest hold around 24%. This sample comprised peripheral blood, obtained at surgery. The origin of the receptors is a girl aged 2 to 10 with Rasmussen encephalitis and intractable seizures. Both conserved end residues are part of each CDR3. A D gene is named only where the DNA matches it firmly. Rows give clone size only sometimes, using once, few, many, or a class for an expanded clone.

.	TRBD2	TRBV15	TRBJ2-3	CATSGVSGRSLDTQYF	TGTGCCACCAGCGGGGTAAGCGGGAGGTCCCTGGATACGCAGTATTTT
.	.	TRBV2	TRBJ2-7	CASSEARGYEQYF	TGTGCCAGCAGTGAAGCTAGAGGGTACGAGCAGTACTTC
.	.	TRBV9	TRBJ1-1	CASSVVPGGTEAFF	TGTGCCAGCAGCGTAGTTCCCGGGGGCACTGAAGCTTTCTTT
.	.	TRBV7-8	TRBJ2-1	CASSLGYRSEVYNEQFF	TGTGCCAGCAGCTTAGGGTATCGCTCCGAGGTCTACAATGAGCAGTTCTTC
.	.	TRBV5-1	TRBJ2-2	CASSLDGTGELFF	TGCGCCAGCAGCTTGGACGGGACCGGGGAGCTGTTTTTT
once	TRBD1	TRBV6-1	TRBJ1-6	CASSEAGTAYNSPLHF	TGTGCCAGCAGTGAAGCGGGGACAGCGTATAATTCACCCCTCCACTTT
.	.	TRBV5-1	TRBJ2-3	CASSSARWDTQYF	TGCGCCAGCAGCTCGGCTAGGTGGGATACGCAGTATTTT
.	.	TRBV15	TRBJ2-1	CATSPTAWLGDEQFF	TGTGCCACCAGTCCGACAGCATGGTTGGGGGATGAGCAGTTCTTC
.	TRBD1	TRBV5-6	TRBJ2-7	CASSWGTAFYEQYF	TGTGCCAGCAGCTGGGGGACAGCGTTCTACGAGCAGTACTTC
.	.	TRBV19	TRBJ1-5	CASSIGQGGNQPQHF	TGTGCCAGTAGTATAGGTCAGGGTGGCAATCAGCCCCAGCATTTT
.	.	TRBV18	TRBJ1-1	CASSPDQGTEAFF	TGTGCCAGCTCACCAGATCAGGGAACTGAAGCTTTCTTT
.	TRBD1	TRBV19	TRBJ1-1	CASSVPNRGSNTEAFF	TGTGCCAGTAGCGTACCAAACAGGGGCTCGAACACTGAAGCTTTCTTT
.	.	TRBV7-9	TRBJ1-3	CASSLALRTDGNTIYF	TGTGCCAGCAGCTTAGCGCTAAGGACTGATGGAAACACCATATATTTT
.	.	TRBV7-9	TRBJ1-3	CASSPSAGNTIYF	TGTGCCAGCAGCCCGTCGGCTGGAAACACCATATATTTT
.	TRBD2	TRBV30	TRBJ2-7	CAWSVGLAVAYEQYF	TGTGCCTGGAGTGTAGGGCTAGCGGTAGCCTACGAGCAGTACTTC
.	.	TRBV20-1	TRBJ2-5	CSASAPRGQETQYF	TGCAGTGCCAGTGCGCCAAGGGGGCAAGAGACCCAGTACTTC
.	.	TRBV28	TRBJ1-6	CASSLFQGNSPLHF	TGTGCCAGCAGTTTATTCCAGGGTAATTCACCCCTCCACTTT
.	TRBD2	TRBV7-2	TRBJ2-1	CASSLTIAGGLGYNEQFF	TGTGCCAGCAGCTTAACGATAGCGGGGGGTCTCGGATACAATGAGCAGTTCTTC
few	.	TRBV6-5	TRBJ2-3	CASRLASASTDTQYF	TGTGCCAGCAGATTAGCAAGCGCTAGCACAGATACGCAGTATTTT
.	TRBD1	TRBV6-6	TRBJ1-5	CASSGQVAQPQHF	TGTGCCAGCAGTGGACAGGTTGCTCAGCCCCAGCATTTT
.	TRBD1	TRBV2	TRBJ1-1	CASSEPTGGNTEAFF	TGTGCCAGCAGTGAACCGACAGGGGGGAACACTGAAGCTTTCTTT
.	.	TRBV10-1	TRBJ2-1	CASSESWERYEQFF	TGCGCCAGCAGTGAGTCGTGGGAAAGGTATGAGCAGTTCTTC
.	TRBD1	TRBV6-5	TRBJ2-1	CASRTNGDRVNEQFF	TGTGCCAGCAGAACAAACGGGGACAGGGTGAATGAGCAGTTCTTC
once	TRBD1	TRBV9	TRBJ1-2	CASSASTGTGSGYTF	TGTGCCAGCAGCGCATCGACTGGGACAGGGTCTGGCTACACCTTC
.	TRBD2	TRBV5-6	TRBJ2-1	CASSPWTSGLPYNEQFF	TGTGCCAGCAGCCCATGGACTAGCGGGCTCCCCTACAATGAGCAGTTCTTC
.	.	TRBV3-1/TRBV3-2	TRBJ1-1	CASSVQRMNTEAFF	TGTGCCAGCAGCGTCCAGCGCATGAACACTGAAGCTTTCTTT
.	TRBD1	TRBV7-9	TRBJ2-1	CASSFTGTGWDEQFF	TGTGCCAGCAGCTTCACCGGGACAGGGTGGGATGAGCAGTTCTTC
.	.	TRBV24-1	TRBJ1-5	CATSDVGGGQPQHF	TGTGCCACCAGTGATGTAGGGGGAGGGCAGCCCCAGCATTTT
.	.	TRBV6-1	TRBJ1-1	CASSEEATVSDTEAFF	TGTGCCAGCAGTGAAGAGGCGACAGTCTCGGACACTGAAGCTTTCTTT
once	.	TRBV4-1	TRBJ2-6	CASSHTRSSGANVLTF	TGCGCCAGCAGCCATACCCGGAGCTCTGGGGCCAACGTCCTGACTTTC
.	.	TRBV9	TRBJ2-3	CASSAGSADTQYF	TGTGCCAGCAGCGCCGGATCCGCAGATACGCAGTATTTT
.	.	TRBV5-5	TRBJ2-6	CASSLSSGANVLTF	TGTGCCAGCAGCTTGAGCTCTGGGGCCAACGTCCTGACTTTC
once	.	TRBV19	TRBJ2-7	CASSLTEKPYEQYF	TGTGCCAGTAGCCTGACAGAAAAGCCTTACGAGCAGTACTTC
.	.	TRBV7-3	TRBJ2-1	CASSLTGDGAHEQFF	TGTGCCAGCAGCTTAACAGGCGACGGAGCTCATGAGCAGTTCTTC
.	TRBD2	TRBV19	TRBJ2-2	CASSKLAANTGELFF	TGTGCCAGTAGTAAGCTAGCGGCGAACACCGGGGAGCTGTTTTTT
.	TRBD1	TRBV12-5	TRBJ1-5	CASGLVRDRDQPQHF	TGTGCTAGTGGTTTGGTACGAGACAGGGATCAGCCCCAGCATTTT
.	TRBD1	TRBV7-2	TRBJ1-4	CASSPGDRSNEKLFF	TGTGCCAGCAGCCCAGGGGACAGGTCTAATGAAAAACTGTTTTTT
.	.	TRBV14	TRBJ1-3	CASSQRGSGNTIYF	TGTGCCAGCAGCCAAAGGGGTTCTGGAAACACCATATATTTT
.	.	TRBV6-5	TRBJ2-1	CASSYSRRDNEQFF	TGTGCCAGCAGTTACTCGAGGCGGGACAATGAGCAGTTCTTC
.	TRBD1	TRBV11-3	TRBJ2-1	CASSRGQGGEQFF	TGTGCCAGCAGCCGGGGACAGGGAGGTGAGCAGTTCTTC
.	TRBD2	TRBV7-9	TRBJ2-3	CASSPGRGRAGGLADTQYF	TGTGCCAGCAGCCCTGGAAGGGGCAGAGCGGGGGGGCTGGCAGATACGCAGTATTTT
.	.	TRBV12-3/TRBV12-4	TRBJ1-2	CASSRRGGYTF	TGTGCCAGCAGCCGACGGGGGGGCTACACCTTC
.	TRBD2	TRBV7-3	TRBJ2-1	CASSTRGGRNEQFF	TGTGCCAGCAGCACCCGCGGGGGACGCAATGAGCAGTTCTTC
.	.	TRBV9	TRBJ2-7	CASSVSAGGYEQYF	TGTGCCAGCAGCGTGAGTGCTGGGGGATACGAGCAGTACTTC
.	TRBD2	TRBV18	TRBJ2-1	CASSVPGLRYNEQFF	TGTGCCAGCTCAGTCCCGGGACTACGTTACAATGAGCAGTTCTTC
.	.	TRBV15	TRBJ2-5	CATSGPPGGGETQYF	TGTGCCACCAGCGGCCCACCTGGGGGAGGAGAGACCCAGTACTTC
.	.	TRBV2	TRBJ2-7	CASRGGRSYEQYF	TGTGCCAGCAGGGGTGGCAGGTCCTACGAGCAGTACTTC
.	.	TRBV24-1	TRBJ2-3	CATSDFRGQNERDTQYF	TGTGCCACCAGTGATTTCCGTGGACAGAACGAGAGGGATACGCAGTATTTT
.	TRBD2	TRBV10-2	TRBJ2-5	CASRLSSGGARETQYF	TGCGCCAGCAGGCTATCTAGCGGGGGGGCGCGAGAGACCCAGTACTTC
.	.	TRBV7-9	TRBJ1-6	CASRDRLSPLHF	TGTGCCAGCAGGGATAGACTTTCACCCCTCCACTTT
.	.	TRBV2	TRBJ1-5	CASSGDTGSYQPQHF	TGTGCCAGCAGCGGCGATACAGGTAGCTATCAGCCCCAGCATTTT
.	TRBD2	TRBV5-1	TRBJ2-5	CASSLVAGVTETQYF	TGCGCCAGCAGCTTGGTAGCGGGAGTTACTGAGACCCAGTACTTC
.	TRBD1	TRBV3-1/TRBV3-2	TRBJ1-3	CASSQDLGTGFGGNTIYF	TGTGCCAGCAGCCAAGATTTAGGGACAGGGTTTGGTGGAAACACCATATATTTT
once	.	TRBV30	TRBJ2-1	CAWSVTDDEQFF	TGTGCCTGGAGTGTAACCGACGATGAGCAGTTCTTC
few	.	TRBV12-3/TRBV12-4	TRBJ1-6	CASSLQDNSPLHF	TGTGCCAGCAGTTTACAGGATAATTCACCCCTCCACTTT